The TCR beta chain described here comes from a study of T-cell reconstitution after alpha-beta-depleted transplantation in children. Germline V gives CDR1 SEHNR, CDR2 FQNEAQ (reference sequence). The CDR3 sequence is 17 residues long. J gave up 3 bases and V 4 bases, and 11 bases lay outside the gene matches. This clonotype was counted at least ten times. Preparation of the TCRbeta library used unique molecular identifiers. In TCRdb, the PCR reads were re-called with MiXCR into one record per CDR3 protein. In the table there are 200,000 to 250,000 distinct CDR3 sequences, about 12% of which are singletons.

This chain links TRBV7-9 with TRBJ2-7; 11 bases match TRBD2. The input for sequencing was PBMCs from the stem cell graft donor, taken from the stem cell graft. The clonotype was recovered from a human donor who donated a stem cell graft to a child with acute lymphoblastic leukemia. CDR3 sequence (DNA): TGTGCCAGCAGCTCCCCCCGGGGACTAGCGGTGAACTACGAGCAGTACTTC. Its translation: CASSSPRGLAVNYEQYF.